These T cell receptor beta chains were read from a single sample in a study of regulatory T cells in long-lasting Graves disease. TCRdb ran MiXCR on the multiplex PCR reads and lists one entry per CDR3 protein. The repertoire has some 410,000 distinct CDR3 sequences, over 15% of them found once; the top ten carry about 11%. These data were also reused for a study on T cells in Graves' hyperthyroidism and ophthalmopathy.

The sample was peripheral blood mononuclear cells (PBMCs), taken at new diagnosis, from a patient treated with antithyroid drugs. The source is a woman younger than 45 with Graves disease. The CDR3 runs from the conserved cysteine through the conserved F or W. The order of the fields is clone size, D gene, V gene, J gene, CDR3 protein, CDR3 DNA. A D gene is named only where the DNA matches it firmly. For some rows the clone size is stated as once, few or many, or as a class when expanded; others skip it.

>many|TRBD2|TRBV6-5|TRBJ2-7
CASSYRSGRADEQYF
TGTGCCAGCAGTTACCGGAGCGGGAGGGCAGACGAGCAGTACTTC
>many|TRBD1|TRBV12-3/TRBV12-4|TRBJ1-2
CASSLVWTGRYGYTF
TGTGCCAGCAGTTTAGTATGGACAGGTCGTTATGGCTACACCTTC
>few|-|TRBV10-3|TRBJ1-4
CASRVNEKLFF
TGTGCCAGTAGGGTTAATGAAAAACTGTTTTTT
>many|-|TRBV5-8|TRBJ1-5
CASSIDRNQPQHF
TGTGCCAGCAGCATTGACAGAAATCAGCCCCAGCATTTT
>few|TRBD2|TRBV5-5|TRBJ2-3
CASRAGTSGTDTQYF
TGTGCCAGCAGGGCCGGGACTAGCGGCACAGATACGCAGTATTTT
>many|TRBD1|TRBV2|TRBJ2-1
CASSEDRLSEQFF
TGTGCCAGCAGTGAGGACAGGCTTAGTGAGCAGTTCTTC
>many|-|TRBV28|TRBJ2-1
CASSRNGKSSYNEQFF
TGTGCCAGCAGCCGAAATGGGAAGAGCTCCTACAATGAGCAGTTCTTC
>-|-|TRBV11-2|TRBJ2-7
CASSLNYRLGSNEQYF
TGTGCCAGCAGCTTGAACTATCGTCTGGGGTCCAACGAGCAGTACTTC
>many|-|TRBV6-5|TRBJ2-5
CASSYDPTETQYF
TGTGCCAGCAGTTACGACCCCACGGAGACCCAGTACTTC
>-|-|TRBV7-2|TRBJ2-5
CASSLDTGLTQYF
TGTGCCAGCAGCTTAGATACCGGGCTAACCCAGTACTTC
>-|TRBD2|TRBV29-1|TRBJ2-1
CSVHDPSAGVGNEQFF
TGCAGCGTCCACGATCCCTCAGCGGGAGTAGGTAATGAGCAGTTCTTC